In its sample, the clone carrying this T cell receptor (beta chain) was seen a few times. The antigen is undetermined. This sample was included in a study of T cells after yellow fever vaccination. Study background: In the case of low-cell-number fractions, SMART-Seq v4 Ultra Low Input was used for preparation.

Trimming took 5 bases from V and 4 from J; bases not matched to a gene: 10. There are 16 residues in the CDR3. CDR1 is MDHEN and CDR2 is SYDVKM in the germline V gene. Broader study findings: One caveat is that FACS-sorted repertoires could contain abundant clonotypes contaminating from the bulk population.

TCRdb analysed the 5' RACE reads with MiXCR anew, one entry per CDR3 protein. The repertoire consists of about 550,000 distinct CDR3 sequences, with roughly 21% occurring once and the leading ten covering around an eighth. V and J are TRBV28 and TRBJ1-3, with 8 bases identical to TRBD1. The input for sequencing was PBMCs, taken 15 days after the yellow fever booster vaccination. The receptor's source is a man aged 25-45 years who received the YFV17D yellow fever vaccine. This chain's CDR3 is CASSGHQGAAGNTIYF. Written as DNA, the CDR3 is TGTGCCAGCAGTGGGCATCAGGGGGCGGCCGGAAACACCATATATTTT.